The rows below give T cell receptor beta chains drawn from one sample of a study of breast tumors, draining lymph nodes, adjacent tissues. TCRdb independently ran MiXCR on the multiplex PCR reads; one entry per CDR3 protein. Of 90,000 to 120,000 distinct CDR3 sequences in the sample, roughly 20% were seen once. Specimen: axillary lymph node tissue. All receptors derive from a female donor with breast cancer. Some clones in this sample may be carry-over from other donors' samples. CDR3s include the opening cysteine and the closing phenylalanine or tryptophan. The D gene is left open where the match is weak. A row's size may be missing; if present it is once, few, many or a size class.

TRBJ2-7,TRBD1,many,TRBV5-5,TGTGCCAGCAGCTTAGCCGGGACAGGGAACTACGAGCAGTACTTC,CASSLAGTGNYEQYF
TRBJ2-7,NA,many,TRBV3-1,TGTGCCAGCAGCCCCCGAGGGACCTCCAGCGAGCAGTACTTC,CASSPRGTSSEQYF
TRBJ2-7,NA,many,TRBV20-1,TGCAGTGCTAGAGTCCCCTCCCAGGCCGAGCAGTACTTC,CSARVPSQAEQYF
TRBJ2-5,NA,many,TRBV7-8,TGTGCCAGCAGCCCCAATAAGGGGGAGACCCAGTACTTC,CASSPNKGETQYF
TRBJ2-7,NA,many,TRBV11-2,TGTGCCAGCAGCTTAGAACCCCGGCAATTGAAGGAGCAGTACTTC,CASSLEPRQLKEQYF
TRBJ2-7,NA,many,TRBV9,TGTGCCAGCAGCCCCCCGGGGGACTCCTACGAGCAGTACTTC,CASSPPGDSYEQYF
TRBJ2-2,NA,NA,TRBV20-1,TGCAGTGCTAGAGCTCCCCCGAGTAGTTCCCACCGGAAGAACGCCGGGGAGCTGTTTTTT,CSARAPPSSSHRKNAGELFF
TRBJ2-7,NA,NA,TRBV11-1,TGTGCCAGCGGCCAGGACGACTCCTACGAGCAGTACTTC,CASGQDDSYEQYF
TRBJ2-7,TRBD2,many,TRBV20-1,TGCAGTGCTAGTTCCCGACTAGCGGGAGTATACGAGCAGTACTTC,CSASSRLAGVYEQYF
TRBJ2-7,NA,many,TRBV2,TGTGCCAGCAGTGCACAGGGCCTCCCCTCCGAGCAGTACTTC,CASSAQGLPSEQYF
TRBJ1-1,NA,NA,TRBV20-1,TGCAGTGCTAGACTAGTCAACACTGAAGCTTTCTTT,CSARLVNTEAFF
TRBJ1-5,NA,many,TRBV20-1,TGCAGTGCAGACCGGGACGAATCCAATCAGCCCCAGCATTTT,CSADRDESNQPQHF
TRBJ2-7,TRBD2,many,TRBV4-1,TGCGCCAGCGCCAAACAGTGGACTAGCGGGAACCCCGAGCAGTACTTC,CASAKQWTSGNPEQYF
TRBJ2-5,TRBD2,many,TRBV7-9,TGTGCCAGCAGCGGAAGGGAGGGAGGAATTGGGACCCAGTACTTC,CASSGREGGIGTQYF
TRBJ1-2,NA,many,TRBV4-1,TGCGCCAGCAGCCAAGATTTTGGGATGGATGGCTACACCTTC,CASSQDFGMDGYTF
TRBJ1-2,NA,many,TRBV7-9,TGTGCCAGCAGCTTGAGGGGACTTGAAGGCTACACCTTC,CASSLRGLEGYTF
TRBJ1-5,NA,NA,TRBV27,TGTGCCAGCAGTTTATATGGGGGCGCGATCCGTCAGCCCCAGCATTTT,CASSLYGGAIRQPQHF
TRBJ1-1,NA,NA,TRBV5-1,TGCGCCAGCAGCGGTCAGGGGAGGAGGGCTGAAGCTTTCTTT,CASSGQGRRAEAFF
TRBJ1-2,TRBD1,many,TRBV5-1,TGCGCCAGCAGCTTGGGAGACAGGGTAGGCGGCTACACCTTC,CASSLGDRVGGYTF
TRBJ2-7,TRBD1,many,TRBV12-3/TRBV12-4,TGTGCCAGCAGTTTTAGACAGGGGTCGTACGAGCAGTACTTC,CASSFRQGSYEQYF
TRBJ2-2,NA,many,TRBV11-2,TGTGCCAGCAGCTCCTGGGAAGAGGAGCTGTTTTTT,CASSSWEEELFF
TRBJ1-1,NA,NA,TRBV9,TGTGCCAGCAGCGTCAGTTCAGGGGTCACCGAAATTGAAGCTTTCTTT,CASSVSSGVTEIEAFF
TRBJ1-6,TRBD1,many,TRBV5-8,TGTGCCAGCAGCTCCAGGGGGCTCTCACCCCTCCACTTT,CASSSRGLSPLHF
TRBJ1-5,TRBD1,many,TRBV5-1,TGCGCCAGCAGCACTGGGACAGGGAATAATCAGCCCCAGCATTTT,CASSTGTGNNQPQHF